These 22 T cell receptor beta chains came from one sample sequenced in a study of CD8 T cells in ankylosing spondylitis. General observations from the study: What appeared characteristic of ankylosing spondylitis blood was a TCR beta motif of fewer than ten highly homologous variants.

Each CDR3 protein gets one entry after TCRdb re-called the 5' RACE reads with MiXCR. Here the sample spans about 840,000 distinct CDR3 sequences, 12% being singletons. No antigen is known for these receptors. Sequenced: blood, either unsorted or a sorted T cell fraction (not recorded which). All receptors come from a male donor with ankylosing spondylitis.

This clonotype was seen ten or more times. CDR3 DNA sequence: TGTGCCATCAGTGAGAACCAGGGCCACGAGCAGTACTTC. It codes for CAISENQGHEQYF. This chain connects TRBV10-3 to TRBJ2-7; TRBD1 is a possible D gene (5 bases). Germline V lookup: CDR1 ENHRY, CDR2 SYGVKD. Trimming pared 2 bases from V and 5 bases from J, leaving 10 bases between. This CDR3 comprises 13 residues.

This clonotype was counted only a few times. The CDR3, as DNA: TGTGCCAGCAGCTCACAGGGTTACAGCCAGCCCCAGCATTTT. Protein product: CASSSQGYSQPQHF. V usage is TRBV7-2 and J usage is TRBJ1-5, with TRBD1 as a possible D gene (6 bases). CDR1 SGHTA and CDR2 FQGNSA come from the germline V gene. V was clipped by 4 bases and J by 7 bases, with 14 bases between them. The CDR3 spans 14 residues.

This clonotype was picked up a small number of times. The rearrangement joins TRBV7-8 to TRBJ2-2; D is uncertain. The V end was cut by 5 bases, the J end by 5 bases, with 9 bases between. The germline CDR1 and CDR2 sequences are SGHVS and FQNEAQ. This CDR3 region has 13 residues. The CDR3 DNA follows: TGTGCCAGCAGCATAGGTTGGACCGGGGAGCTGTTTTTT. The encoded protein is CASSIGWTGELFF.

In this sample, this clonotype turned up many times. The V call is TRBV7-6, the J call TRBJ1-5; D is perhaps TRBD1 (6 bases). From germline, CDR1 is SGHVS and CDR2 FNYEAQ. This CDR3 spans 13 amino acids. V was cut by 4 bases and J by 6 bases, with 10 bases left in between. The CDR3 region has the DNA TGTGCCAGCAGCTCAGGGGTGGGTCAGCCCCAGCATTTT. It encodes CASSSGVGQPQHF. The full variable domain, completed using reference TRBV7-6 and TRBJ1-5, is GAGVSQSPRYKVTKRGQDVALRCDPISGHVSLYWYRQALGQGPEFLTYFNYEAQQDKSGLPNDRFSAERPEGSISTLTIQRTEQRDSAMYRCASSSGVGQPQHFGDGTRLSIL.

This clonotype was detected a few times. The V and J genes are TRBV7-2 and TRBJ2-5; TRBD2 matches at 7 bases. This CDR3 region has 16 residues. CDR1 SGHTA and CDR2 FQGNSA come from the germline V gene. The trim removed 6 bases at V and 2 bases at J, leaving 12 bases unmatched. This CDR3 is CASSSRGGSGQETQYF. In DNA form, the CDR3 reads TGTGCCAGCAGTTCTCGCGGGGGATCGGGTCAAGAGACCCAGTACTTC.

This rearrangement joins TRBV18 to TRBJ2-3, with TRBD1 matching over 7 bases. CDR1 KGHSH and CDR2 LQKENI come from the germline V gene. J was trimmed by 3 bases and V by 4 bases; bases with no gene match: 4. The CDR3 runs to 14 residues. The CDR3 DNA reads as TGTGCCAGCTCACGGGGACAGAGAACAGATACGCAGTATTTT. Amino acid sequence: CASSRGQRTDTQYF.

The chain uses TRBV15 and TRBJ2-1, with D perhaps matching TRBD2 (5 bases). The CDR3 spans 18 residues. Germline CDR1 LNHNV, CDR2 YYDKDF (reference sequence). V lost 0 bases, J lost 3 bases, and 18 bases lay in between. The CDR3 DNA is TGTGCCACCAGCAGAGATCGATCGAGCGGCAGAGACTACAATGAGCAGTTCTTC. Its translation is CATSRDRSSGRDYNEQFF.

This clonotype was counted a few times. This chain connects TRBV9 to TRBJ2-2, with D possibly TRBD1 on 6 matching bases. V was trimmed by 0 bases and J by 9 bases, leaving 9 bases between them. The CDR3 has 13 amino acids. Germline lookup yields CDR1 SGDLS and CDR2 YYNGEE. The CDR3 coding sequence is TGTGCCAGCAGCGTAGGCCGGGACAGGGAGCTGTTTTTT. Translation: CASSVGRDRELFF.

In this sample, this clonotype turned up a few times. The chain recombines TRBV7-2 with TRBJ2-5; 9 bases agree with TRBD2. V gave up 5 bases and J gave up 5 bases; unmatched junction bases: 12. The CDR3 loop spans 16 amino acids. The germline V gene has CDR1 SGHTA and CDR2 FQGNSA. For the CDR3, the DNA is TGTGCCAGCAGCAAAGGGGTGCGGGAGGGTAGGGAGACCCAGTACTTC. Translating it yields CASSKGVREGRETQYF.

CDR3 loop: CASSQDLRTANYGYTF. The CDR3 DNA is TGCGCCAGCAGCCAAGATTTGAGGACAGCTAACTATGGCTACACCTTC. The V call is TRBV4-3, the J call TRBJ1-2; D perhaps matches TRBD1 (6 bases). Germline V CDR1 and CDR2: LGHNA, YSLEER. V was clipped by 0 bases and J by 0 bases, with 11 bases between them. CDR3 size: 16 residues.

A few counts support this clonotype. At one end the junction does not follow the germline gene, possibly because of a read error. This rearrangement joins TRBV7-7 to TRBJ2-1; 7 nucleotides line up with TRBD2. This CDR3 is 17 amino acids long. Germline V gene lookup returns CDR1 SSHAT and CDR2 FNYEAQ (reference sequence). The CDR3 protein is CASSPPGSAGEYNEQFF. In nucleotides, the CDR3 is TGTGCTAGCAGCCCCCCGGGGTCGGCGGGGGAATACAATGAGCAGTTCTTC.

This clonotype was observed at least ten times. J is TRBJ1-5 and V is TRBV4-2; 8 nucleotides align to TRBD1. The CDR3 extends over 15 amino acids. From germline, CDR1 is LGHNA and CDR2 YNFKEQ. The J segment lost 5 bases and the V segment lost 4 bases, leaving 7 bases of the junction unmatched. The CDR3 sequence is CASSPWGQEDQPQHF. The CDR3 DNA reads as TGTGCCAGCAGCCCCTGGGGACAGGAAGATCAGCCCCAGCATTTT.

This clonotype was recorded at least ten times. This CDR3 reads CSASRRGNEQFF. As DNA, the CDR3 is TGCAGTGCTAGTCGGCGTGGGAATGAGCAGTTCTTC. The chain has TRBV20-1 and TRBJ2-1, with no clear D. Germline values: CDR1 DFQATT, CDR2 SNEGSKA (reference sequence). The CDR3 runs 12 residues. V gave up 3 bases and J gave up 7 bases, with 10 bases separating them.

The rearrangement links TRBV20-1 to TRBJ1-1; no definite D call. The CDR3 is 14 residues long. The V end was cut by 3 bases, the J end by 3 bases, with 14 bases between. Germline V gene sequence: CDR1 DFQATT, CDR2 SNEGSKA (reference sequence). In DNA form, the CDR3 reads TGCAGTGCTAGTTGGGGTTCGGTGGACACTGAAGCTTTCTTT. Amino acids: CSASWGSVDTEAFF.

The chain links TRBV4-3 to TRBJ2-7, with D possibly called TRBD1 or TRBD2 (5 bases each). Trimming pared 1 base from V and 2 bases from J, leaving 12 bases between. There are 15 residues in the CDR3. Germline V gene lookup returns CDR1 LGHNA and CDR2 YSLEER. CDR3 DNA: TGCGCCAGCAGCCAAGGGTGGGGGTCCCCCTACGAGCAGTACTTC. Protein: CASSQGWGSPYEQYF.

This clonotype was counted many times. The chain recombines TRBV5-5 with TRBJ1-5; weak D call: TRBD1 (5 bases). The CDR3 length is 14 residues. V shed 0 bases and J shed 7 bases, with 11 bases lying between them. Germline V gene lookup returns CDR1 SGHKS and CDR2 YYEKEE (reference sequence). CDR3 in amino acids: CASSLESGEQPQHF. DNA for the CDR3: TGTGCCAGCAGCTTGGAATCGGGGGAACAGCCCCAGCATTTT.

The chain joins TRBV5-4 to TRBJ2-1; no reliable D call. The germline V gene has CDR1 SGHNT and CDR2 YYREEE (reference sequence). This CDR3 spans 15 amino acids. V shed 1 base and J shed 0 bases, with 8 bases lying between them. The CDR3 coding sequence is TGTGCCAGCAGCTTGCCGGGCACCTCCTACAATGAGCAGTTCTTC. It codes for CASSLPGTSYNEQFF.

Only a few counts were recorded for this clonotype. This chain joins TRBV2 and TRBJ1-1; D is uncertain. V was trimmed by 7 bases and J by 1 base, leaving 13 bases between them. CDR3 length: 14 residues. Germline V gives CDR1 SNHLY, CDR2 FYNNEI. The CDR3 is CASKGSRWNTEAFF. The CDR3 DNA reads TGTGCCAGCAAAGGATCGAGGTGGAACACTGAAGCTTTCTTT. Full variable domain (rest looked up from reference TRBV2 and TRBJ1-1): EPEVTQTPSHQVTQMGQEVILRCVPISNHLYFYWYRQILGQKVEFLVSFYNNEISEKSEIFDDQFSVERPDGSNFTLKIRSTKLEDSAMYFCASKGSRWNTEAFFGQGTRLTVV.

This clonotype turned up a few times. The chain carries TRBV6-1 and TRBJ2-2, with 15 bases identical to TRBD2. The junction had 10 bases not matched to a gene; V was cut back by 2 bases and J by 6 bases. CDR3 length equals 19 residues. From germline, CDR1 is MNHNS and CDR2 SASEGT. Here the CDR3 reads CASSELPPGLAGGAGELFF. The CDR3 nucleotides read TGTGCCAGCAGTGAATTGCCCCCTGGACTAGCGGGAGGGGCCGGGGAGCTGTTTTTT.

This clonotype was observed many times. The CDR3 DNA follows: TGCAGCACCAGAGAAGCGGGGTCCATTTCCTACAATGAGCAGTTCTTC. Amino acid sequence: CSTREAGSISYNEQFF. This rearrangement joins TRBV29-1 to TRBJ2-1; TRBD2 matches 7 bases. The CDR3 runs 16 residues. The trim removed 8 bases at V and 1 base at J, leaving 14 bases unmatched. CDR1 is SQVTM, CDR2 ANQGSEA, per germline.

CDR3 bases: TGTGCCAGCAGCCGCGATGGGCGTAACACCGGGGAGCTGTTTTTT. Translating it yields CASSRDGRNTGELFF. The J gene is TRBJ2-2, the V gene TRBV11-2, with D unclear. This CDR3 has 15 residues. Between the trimmed V and J ends, which lost 5 bases and 2 bases, there was a span of 12 bases. Germline V lookup: CDR1 SGHAT, CDR2 FQNNGV.

This chain uses TRBV20-1 with TRBJ2-3, with D hard to call. Germline lookup yields CDR1 DFQATT and CDR2 SNEGSKA (reference sequence). Trimming cost V 7 bases and J 1 base, with 6 bases left between them. The CDR3 loop spans 11 amino acids. CDR3 loop: CSVIRTDTQYF. CDR3 DNA: TGCAGTGTTATCCGCACAGATACGCAGTATTTT.